This entry lists 23 T cell receptor beta chains sequenced from one sample in a study of blood T cell repertoires in COVID-19. Using immunoSEQ multiplex PCR, the repertoire was profiled, and TCRdb retains in-frame clones only, with some absent. The sample holds hundreds of thousands of clones, more than 70% seen once. Material: peripheral blood. All receptors come from a woman aged 25 to 39 with COVID-19, enrolled during active disease.

A word on this clone: The same CDR3 arises from other DNA sequences in this sample as well. The chain is built from TRBV27 and TRBJ2-4, with D maybe TRBD2 (6 bases). The germline V gene encodes CDR1 MNHEY and CDR2 SMNVEV (reference sequence). The CDR3 contains 13 residues. V was cut by 6 bases and J by 0 bases, with 6 bases left in between. CDR3 amino acids: CASRGLAKNIQYF. Here the CDR3 DNA reads TGTGCCAGCAGGGGACTAGCCAAAAACATTCAGTACTTC.

The J gene is TRBJ1-5, the V gene TRBV28; 12 nucleotides line up with TRBD1. This CDR3 has 17 amino acids. Germline lookup yields CDR1 MDHEN and CDR2 SYDVKM. Germline trimming cut 6 bases from V and 0 bases from J; bases unmatched to any gene: 6. The CDR3 DNA sequence: TGTGCCAGCAGAGGGACAGGGGGCTTTTATAGCAATCAGCCCCAGCATTTT. Amino acid sequence: CASRGTGGFYSNQPQHF.

This chain connects TRBV7-8 to TRBJ2-4; possible D gene TRBD2, 6 bases. This CDR3 has 16 residues. Germline V gives CDR1 SGHVS, CDR2 FQNEAQ. The V end was cut by 5 bases, the J end by 9 bases, with 23 bases between. This CDR3 reads CASSPPWRAGLGIQYF. The CDR3 region has the DNA TGTGCCAGCAGCCCCCCCTGGAGAGCGGGTTTGGGCATTCAGTACTTC.

The V and J genes are TRBV28 and TRBJ2-5, with TRBD1 matching over 8 bases. CDR3 length equals 14 residues. Germline V CDR1 and CDR2: MDHEN, SYDVKM. After removal of 5 bases from V and 7 bases from J, the junction contained 9 bases not matched to a gene. CDR3 coding DNA: TGTGCCAGCAGTGGTGGACAGGGTTTGGCGACCCAGTACTTC. It specifies CASSGGQGLATQYF.

V gene TRBV7-2 combines with J gene TRBJ2-7; 11 nucleotides line up with TRBD1. This CDR3 has 16 amino acids. CDR1 is SGHTA, CDR2 FQGNSA, per germline. With V trimmed by 5 bases and J by 1 base, 7 bases remained unmatched. CDR3 loop: CASSSPGTGGSYEQYV. CDR3 bases: TGTGCCAGCAGCAGCCCCGGGACAGGGGGGTCCTACGAGCAGTACGTC.

The chain uses TRBV19 and TRBJ2-1, with 9 bases aligning to TRBD2. The CDR3 is 16 amino acids. Germline CDR1 LNHDA, CDR2 SQIVND (reference sequence). V lost 4 bases and J lost 0; bases outside the gene matches: 4. CDR3 nucleotide sequence: TGTGCCAGTAGTACCAGCGGGGGGAGCTCCTACAATGAGCAGTTCTTC. Amino acid sequence: CASSTSGGSSYNEQFF.

The rearrangement uses TRBV10-3 and TRBJ2-6; TRBD1 matches 12 bases. With V trimmed by 3 bases and J by 4 bases, 4 bases remained unmatched. The CDR3 is 17 residues long. In germline, CDR1 is ENHRY, CDR2 SYGVKD. CDR3 sequence: CAISDGTGGPGANVLTF. In DNA, the CDR3 is TGTGCCATCAGTGACGGGACAGGGGGCCCCGGGGCCAACGTCCTGACTTTC.

The rearrangement links TRBV3-1 (or the pseudogene TRBV3-2) to TRBJ1-2, with 7 bases fitting TRBD1. The CDR3 totals 16 residues. V trimming: 0 bases; J trimming: 4 bases; junction bases outside the gene matches: 8. CDR1 is LGHDT, CDR2 YNNKEL, per germline (reference sequence). Here the CDR3 DNA reads TGTGCCAGCAGCCAAGATAGACAGGGTGGCATCTATGGCTACACCTTC. Its protein is CASSQDRQGGIYGYTF.

The chain uses TRBV7-9 and TRBJ2-1; TRBD2 agrees at 9 bases. Germline loops: CDR1 SEHNR, CDR2 FQNEAQ (reference sequence). Trimming removed 5 bases from V and 3 bases from J; junction bases left unmatched: 5. The CDR3 spans 15 residues. The CDR3, as DNA: TGTGCCAGCAGCGACCCGACTAGCGGCTACAATGAGCAGTTCTTC. Protein: CASSDPTSGYNEQFF.

The gene calls are TRBV4-1 and TRBJ1-3, with no clear D. CDR1 is MGHRA, CDR2 YSYEKL, per germline. Trimming pared 4 bases from V and 3 bases from J, leaving 19 bases between. The length of the CDR3 is 17 residues. Here the CDR3 reads CASSRSREREIGNTIYF. The CDR3 DNA follows: TGCGCCAGCAGCCGAAGCCGGGAGAGGGAAATTGGAAACACCATATATTTT.

The rearrangement joins TRBV7-8 to TRBJ1-4, with 8 positions matching TRBD1. Germline lookup yields CDR1 SGHVS and CDR2 FQNEAQ. V lost 1 base to trimming and J lost 2 bases; unmatched junction nucleotides: 3. The CDR3 contains 16 residues. CDR3 residues: CASSLGRTGTNEKLFF. For the CDR3, the DNA is TGTGCCAGCAGCTTAGGTCGGACAGGGACTAATGAAAAACTGTTTTTT.

J is TRBJ1-5 and V is TRBV2; the D gene is possibly TRBD1 (6 bases). V was pared by 7 bases and J by 4 bases, with 11 bases between. This CDR3 has 13 residues. CDR1 and CDR2 from the germline V gene are SNHLY and FYNNEI. CDR3 sequence (DNA): TGTGCCAGCATAGGGGGACGGAATCAGCCCCAGCATTTT. Protein: CASIGGRNQPQHF.

This clone has more than one count but fewer than ten. V usage is TRBV6-2 or TRBV6-3 and J usage is TRBJ1-1; D is ambiguous. V lost 0 bases, J lost 1 base, and 3 bases lay in between. Germline CDR1 and CDR2: MNHEY and SVGEGT. The CDR3 runs to 13 residues. The CDR3 DNA is TGTGCCAGCAGTTACTCCTGGAACACTGAAGCTTTCTTT. Its translation is CASSYSWNTEAFF.

The genes are TRBV20-1 and TRBJ2-4; maybe TRBD2 (5 bases). Per the germline V gene, CDR1 is DFQATT and CDR2 is SNEGSKA (reference sequence). The CDR3 is 10 residues long. The V and J ends lost 6 bases and 9 bases respectively, with 9 bases between them. CDR3 loop: CSARGPIQYF. The CDR3 region has the DNA TGCAGTGCCCGAGGGCCCATTCAGTACTTC.

The V gene is TRBV30, the J gene TRBJ1-2; D not certain. This CDR3 region has 13 residues. Looked up from germline, CDR1 is GTSNPN and CDR2 is SVGIG (reference sequence). Deletions cut 5 bases from V and 0 bases from J, with 10 bases between. CDR3 nucleotides: TGTGCCTGGGGTGATGGAGCTAACTATGGCTACACCTTC. Translating it yields CAWGDGANYGYTF.

This clone was seen a single time. This sequence joins TRBV28 and TRBJ2-2; no definite D call. The length of the CDR3 is 14 residues. V lost 6 bases and J lost 2, with 10 bases in between. CDR1 MDHEN and CDR2 SYDVKM come from the germline V gene. The CDR3 region has the DNA TGTGCCAGCAGATACATCATTAACACCGGGGAGCTGTTTTTT. Amino acid sequence: CASRYIINTGELFF.

There are many counts of this clone. V usage is TRBV19 and J usage is TRBJ1-2; 12 nucleotides align to TRBD1. V lost 2 bases, J lost 8 bases, and 3 bases stayed unmatched. This CDR3 is built from 14 residues. Looked up from germline, CDR1 is LNHDA and CDR2 is SQIVND (reference sequence). CDR3 in DNA: TGTGCCAGTAGTATACCAGGGACAGGGGGCGGCTACACCTTC. Amino acid sequence: CASSIPGTGGGYTF.

This clone was seen at least ten times. CDR3 sequence (DNA): TGTGCCAGCAGCTTAGGTACTCGGGACATGTCCTACGAGCAGTACTTC. Protein: CASSLGTRDMSYEQYF. This chain uses TRBV7-9 with TRBJ2-7; tentatively, D is TRBD1 (6 bases). The CDR3 is 16 residues long. The V gene's germline CDR1 is SEHNR and CDR2 FQNEAQ (reference sequence). The V end was cut by 1 base, the J end by 1 base, with 14 bases between.

The chain couples TRBV29-1 to TRBJ2-1; 8 bases match TRBD2. From germline, CDR1 is SQVTM and CDR2 ANQGSEA. This CDR3 spans 15 amino acids. J was trimmed by 7 bases and V by 6 bases; bases with no gene match: 14. The DNA of the CDR3 is TGCAGCGTGCACCACCCCGGGGGACTAGTAAATGAGCAGTTCTTC. The encoded protein is CSVHHPGGLVNEQFF.

The chain is built from TRBV28 and TRBJ1-1; D possibly corresponds to TRBD1 (5 bases). The CDR3 contains 16 residues. Trimming removed 3 bases at V and 1 base at J, with 15 bases between. Germline assignment: CDR1 MDHEN and CDR2 SYDVKM. DNA of the CDR3: TGTGCCAGCAGTTTTCGAATCGTAAGGGGGAACACTGAAGCTTTCTTT. This translates into CASSFRIVRGNTEAFF. Filled out from reference TRBV28 and TRBJ1-1, the complete variable domain reads DVKVTQSSRYLVKRTGEKVFLECVQDMDHENMFWYRQDPGLGLRLIYFSYDVKMKEKGDIPEGYSVSREKKERFSLILESASTNQTSMYLCASSFRIVRGNTEAFFGQGTRLTVV.

The chain combines TRBV15 with TRBJ2-1, with 10 bases matching TRBD2. Losses at the gene ends were 4 bases for V and 10 bases for J; bases not matched to a gene: 13. In germline, CDR1 is LNHNV, CDR2 YYDKDF (reference sequence). This CDR3 region has 16 residues. The chain's CDR3 is CATSTLKRGGQGEQFF. Written as DNA, the CDR3 is TGTGCCACCAGCACCCTTAAGCGGGGGGGCCAAGGGGAGCAGTTCTTC.

V and J are TRBV6-2 or TRBV6-3 and TRBJ2-2; 7 bases are a match to TRBD1. V dropped 2 bases and J dropped 1; count of bases not matched to a gene: 4. The germline gives CDR1 MNHEY, CDR2 SVGEGT. This CDR3 contains 16 residues. The CDR3: CASSYDGQVNTGELFF. CDR3 coding DNA: TGTGCCAGCAGTTACGACGGACAGGTGAACACCGGGGAGCTGTTTTTT.

The V gene is TRBV2, the J gene TRBJ2-1; D is undetermined. Trimming cost V 10 bases and J 2 bases, with 15 bases left between them. This CDR3 contains 14 residues. CDR1 SNHLY and CDR2 FYNNEI come from the germline V gene. The CDR3 nucleotides are TGTGCCATCGGAGAGAGGCTCGCCTACAATGAGCAGTTCTTC. This sequence encodes CAIGERLAYNEQFF.